This TCR beta chain emerged from a study of sequential checkpoint blockade in melanoma. On the study more broadly: Patients were randomized 1:1 to nivolumab-then-ipilimumab or ipilimumab-then-nivolumab first-line. After both sequences, patients received maintenance nivolumab.

Profiled with immunoSEQ multiplex PCR; TCRdb holds only in-frame clones, not every one. The sample includes tens of thousands of clones, 83% seen only once; the top ten take about 17%. Treatment of the sample: randomized to nivolumab then ipilimumab (arm A) or the reverse (arm B). Patients had received no earlier DNA-damaging chemotherapy. Sorted cells were live CD3+CD8+, lacking CD19 and CD56, from PBMCs. This TCR was recovered from a human donor with melanoma. Sequencing used CD8+ T cells sorted from blood (inferred from file names), obtained from a patient given nivolumab and ipilimumab in sequence.

The CDR3 sequence: CASSVRGEQYF. The CDR3 bases are TGTGCCAGCAGTGTCAGGGGCGAGCAGTACTTC. This sequence joins TRBV25-1 and TRBJ2-7; D may be TRBD1 (6 bases). CDR3 length: 11 amino acids. Trimming took off 4 bases at V and 6 bases at J, with 7 bases between the two ends. Germline-derived CDR1 and CDR2 are MGHDK and SYGVNS.